These 16 T cell receptor beta chains originate from one sample sequenced in a study of blood T cell repertoires in COVID-19. TCRdb keeps only in-frame clones here, not all; method: immunoSEQ multiplex PCR. The profile shows approximately 150,000 clones, 65% to 85% of them singletons. The sample taken for sequencing was peripheral blood. All receptors derive from a man aged 60-69 years with active or convalescent COVID-19.

J is TRBJ2-7 and V is TRBV7-2, with D possibly being TRBD2 (6 bases). With 5 bases removed from V and 0 bases from J, the gap between germline ends came to 11 bases. The V gene's germline CDR1 is SGHTA and CDR2 FQGNSA. The length of the CDR3 is 14 residues. The DNA for the CDR3 is TGTGCCAGCAGCCGCGGAGGGAGCTCCTACGAGCAGTACTTC. This codes for CASSRGGSSYEQYF.

The chain employs TRBV6-5 and TRBJ1-2; possibly TRBD1 for D (6 bases). The CDR3 spans 14 residues. The V end was cut by 2 bases, the J end by 3 bases, with 10 bases between. CDR1 is MNHEY and CDR2 is SVGAGI in the germline V gene. CDR3 DNA: TGTGCCAGCAGTTACGGGCACAGGGACTATGGCTACACCTTC. Its translation is CASSYGHRDYGYTF.

The J gene is TRBJ2-5, the V gene TRBV14, with 8 bases aligning to TRBD2. V gave up 2 bases and J gave up 5 bases; unmatched junction bases: 10. The CDR3 is 16 amino acids. Germline V gene data show CDR1 as SGHDN and CDR2 as FVKESK. The CDR3 spells CASSQLPGGPEETQYF. Written as DNA, the CDR3 is TGTGCCAGCAGCCAATTACCGGGGGGGCCGGAGGAGACCCAGTACTTC.

The CDR3 loop reads CASSDRDTGSEAFF. The CDR3 region has the DNA TGTGCCAGCAGCGATCGGGATACCGGCTCCGAAGCTTTCTTT. This sequence joins TRBV6-5 and TRBJ1-1; no clear D gene. There are 14 residues in the CDR3. V gave up 6 bases and J gave up 8 bases, with 19 bases separating them. Germline CDR1 is MNHEY and CDR2 is SVGAGI.

V is TRBV28 and J is TRBJ1-3; no reliable D call. CDR3 length: 12 amino acids. Germline V gene lookup returns CDR1 MDHEN and CDR2 SYDVKM. Between the trimmed V and J ends, which lost 5 bases and 8 bases, there was a span of 10 bases. The CDR3 DNA reads as TGTGCCAGCAGTCCTAGGTGGGACACCATATATTTT. This translates into CASSPRWDTIYF.

The chain is built from TRBV6-6 and TRBJ1-4, with a tentative D call TRBD1 (6 bases). The CDR3 runs to 15 residues. Germline CDR1 reads MNHNY; CDR2 reads SVGAGI (reference sequence). Trimming left V 2 bases short and J 6 bases short, with 13 bases between. Here the CDR3 reads CASSYETGWDEKLFF. The CDR3 DNA reads TGTGCCAGCAGTTACGAAACAGGGTGGGATGAAAAACTGTTTTTT.

V gene TRBV3-1 (or the pseudogene TRBV3-2) combines with J gene TRBJ1-5, with D uncertain. Germline V gene lookup returns CDR1 LGHDT and CDR2 YNNKEL (reference sequence). The V end lost 0 bases, the J end lost 7 bases, and 7 bases lay between the germline ends. The CDR3 covers 13 residues. The CDR3 DNA reads TGTGCCAGCAGCCAAGATCAGCGACAGCCCCAGCATTTT. As protein: CASSQDQRQPQHF.

The chain employs TRBV4-1 and TRBJ1-2; D remains ambiguous. Germline CDR1 MGHRA, CDR2 YSYEKL. V was trimmed by 3 bases and J by 7 bases, leaving 15 bases between them. CDR3 length: 14 residues. The CDR3 DNA reads as TGCGCCAGCAGCCAGACCGGGAGTCAACGTGGCTACACCTTC. It yields the protein CASSQTGSQRGYTF.

This rearrangement joins TRBV2 to TRBJ1-6; 7 bases align to TRBD1. The CDR3 contains 15 residues. Germline CDR1 and CDR2: SNHLY and FYNNEI. Trimming took 5 bases from V and 5 from J; bases not matched to a gene: 6. Here the CDR3 reads CASSPQGVNNSPLHF. DNA of the CDR3: TGTGCCAGCAGTCCCCAGGGGGTTAATAATTCACCCCTCCACTTT.

The V and J genes are TRBV10-3 and TRBJ1-1, with a weak D call TRBD1 (5 bases). The CDR3 contains 13 residues. Between the trimmed V and J ends, which lost 7 bases and 1 base, there was a span of 10 bases. Per germline, CDR1 ENHRY and CDR2 SYGVKD. The CDR3 loop is CAINFQGNTEAFF. The CDR3 DNA reads TGTGCCATCAATTTTCAGGGGAACACTGAAGCTTTCTTT.

This chain connects TRBV19 to TRBJ1-5; TRBD1 agrees at 7 bases. Germline lookup yields CDR1 LNHDA and CDR2 SQIVND (reference sequence). The CDR3 runs to 15 residues. Trimming removed 6 bases from V and 7 bases from J; junction bases left unmatched: 12. This CDR3 reads CASSLQGLASQPQHF. CDR3 nucleotides: TGTGCCAGTAGCCTACAGGGGCTCGCTTCGCAGCCCCAGCATTTT.

The chain carries TRBV5-1 and TRBJ2-5, with 8 bases identical to TRBD1. Per germline, CDR1 SGHRS and CDR2 YFSETQ. Trimming cost V 2 bases and J 3 bases; bases outside gene matches: 9. The CDR3 runs 16 residues. In DNA form, the CDR3 reads TGCGCCAGCAGCTTATCTCAGGGGGCGCGAGAAGAGACCCAGTACTTC. As protein: CASSLSQGAREETQYF.

In this sample, this clone turned up once. The chain uses TRBV6-6 and TRBJ2-3; tentative D call: TRBD1 (6 bases). V was trimmed by 6 bases and J by 2 bases, leaving 12 bases between them. The CDR3 length is 14 residues. In germline, CDR1 is MNHNY, CDR2 SVGAGI (reference sequence). The CDR3 nucleotides are TGTGCCAGCAGGAGGGGGTTGGACACAGATACGCAGTATTTT. Its translation is CASRRGLDTDTQYF.

CDR3 sequence: CASSPPTGPSSGNTIYF. In DNA form, the CDR3 reads TGTGCCAGCAGCCCTCCGACAGGACCCAGCTCTGGAAACACCATATATTTT. The chain links TRBV3-1 (or the pseudogene TRBV3-2) to TRBJ1-3, with D perhaps matching TRBD1 (6 bases). Germline CDR1 is LGHDT and CDR2 is YNNKEL (reference sequence). V was trimmed by 4 bases and J by 0 bases, leaving 16 bases between them. The CDR3 is made up of 17 amino acids.

This clone occurred a few times. V gene TRBV11-2 combines with J gene TRBJ1-5; maybe TRBD1 (5 bases). The CDR3 contains 15 residues. Trimming cost V 2 bases and J 2 bases, with 10 bases left between them. From germline, CDR1 is SGHAT and CDR2 FQNNGV. The CDR3 DNA reads as TGTGCCAGCAGCTTATACGGGGGAGGCAATCAGCCCCAGCATTTT. It is translated as CASSLYGGGNQPQHF.

The V and J genes are TRBV5-5 and TRBJ2-5; 12 nucleotides align to TRBD1. The CDR3 spans 15 residues. Germline V gene lookup returns CDR1 SGHKS and CDR2 YYEKEE (reference sequence). With 4 bases clipped from V and 9 bases from J, the junction kept 10 bases outside the gene matches. This chain's CDR3 is CASSATGQGAGAQYF. In DNA form, the CDR3 reads TGTGCCAGCAGCGCAACGGGACAGGGGGCCGGGGCCCAGTACTTC.